The 24 T cell receptor beta chains below come from one sample, sequenced in a study of CD8 T cells in Susac syndrome. Random hexamers primed reverse transcription of roughly 0.5 to 1 ug RNA. MiXCR, applied by TCRdb to the immunoSEQ multiplex PCR reads, yields one record per CDR3 protein. The data show about 190,000 distinct CDR3 sequences, 80% to 95% seen once. The sample consisted of CD4+ T cells from PBMCs. The receptors shown here come from a human donor in good health.

CDR3: CSHEGGPSGNIQYF. The CDR3 bases are TGCAGCCATGAGGGGGGTCCCTCCGGAAACATTCAGTACTTC. The chain has TRBV29-1 and TRBJ2-4, with D perhaps given as TRBD1 or TRBD2 (6 bases each). This CDR3 has 14 amino acids. Germline CDR1 is SQVTM and CDR2 is ANQGSEA. Trimming removed 8 bases from V and 6 bases from J, with 20 bases in between.

This chain uses TRBV27 with TRBJ2-2; 9 nucleotides line up with TRBD2. The CDR3 is 15 amino acids. From germline, CDR1 is MNHEY and CDR2 SMNVEV (reference sequence). V lost 5 bases to trimming and J lost 4 bases; unmatched junction nucleotides: 5. For the CDR3, the DNA is TGTGCCAGCAGTGGCCTAGCGGGGTCCACCGGGGAGCTGTTTTTT. It yields the protein CASSGLAGSTGELFF.

The chain employs TRBV9 and TRBJ1-3, with 7 bases matching TRBD1. CDR3 length: 17 residues. Germline assignment: CDR1 SGDLS and CDR2 YYNGEE. V trimming: 3 bases; J trimming: 0 bases; junction bases outside the gene matches: 9. CDR3 nucleotide sequence: TGTGCCAGCAGCGGAATTCAGGGGGGGCTCTCTGGAAACACCATATATTTT. Its translation: CASSGIQGGLSGNTIYF.

This clonotype was found once. The chain carries TRBV10-3 and TRBJ1-1, with D unclear. CDR3 length: 14 residues. The germline V gene has CDR1 ENHRY and CDR2 SYGVKD. With 6 bases removed from V and 4 bases from J, the gap between germline ends came to 15 bases. CDR3 region: CAIRGPVFGTEAFF. CDR3 DNA: TGTGCCATCAGGGGCCCGGTTTTCGGCACTGAAGCTTTCTTT.

The V call is TRBV4-3, the J call TRBJ2-3, with D possibly called TRBD1 or TRBD2 (5 bases each). Trimming shortened V by 0 bases and J by 6 bases, and 7 bases separated the two germline ends. CDR3 length: 13 residues. Germline-derived CDR1 and CDR2 are LGHNA and YSLEER. The CDR3 nucleotides are TGCGCCAGCAGCCAAGATTGGGGGGATACGCAGTATTTT. This gives the protein CASSQDWGDTQYF.

The rearrangement uses TRBV7-8 and TRBJ1-5; perhaps TRBD1 as D (5 bases). This CDR3 comprises 14 residues. Germline V lookup: CDR1 SGHVS, CDR2 FQNEAQ. V lost 5 bases to trimming and J lost 6 bases, with 14 bases between them. In DNA form, the CDR3 reads TGTGCCAGCAGCATACAAACGGGGGGTCAGCCCCAGCATTTT. The encoded protein is CASSIQTGGQPQHF.

This clonotype was seen only once. V gene TRBV20-1 combines with J gene TRBJ2-1; 11 bases are shared with TRBD2. Germline loops: CDR1 DFQATT, CDR2 SNEGSKA (reference sequence). V dropped 7 bases and J dropped 7; count of bases not matched to a gene: 15. There are 16 residues in the CDR3. In DNA, the CDR3 is TGCAGTGGGTTAGCGGGGGGGCCCTCCGGGGGAAATGAGCAGTTCTTC. This translates into CSGLAGGPSGGNEQFF.

V gene TRBV6-1 combines with J gene TRBJ1-3, with a tentative D call TRBD1 (5 bases). The CDR3 length is 16 residues. With 7 bases removed from V and 0 bases from J, the gap between germline ends came to 16 bases. Germline V CDR1 and CDR2: MNHNS, SASEGT. The DNA of the CDR3 is TGTGCCAGCACCGGCGGTGGGACCCTCTCTGGAAACACCATATATTTT. This codes for CASTGGGTLSGNTIYF.

The chain has TRBV12-3 or TRBV12-4 and TRBJ1-1; tentative D call: TRBD1 (5 bases). The ends were cut back, 5 bases at V and 7 bases at J, with 14 bases in the middle. The CDR3 consists of 13 residues. The CDR3 nucleotides are TGTGCCAGCAGTCCTCGAGGGGAGGTTGAAGCTTTCTTT. Translation: CASSPRGEVEAFF.

This clonotype occurred once. The chain carries TRBV30 and TRBJ1-6; TRBD1 matches 12 bases. CDR1 and CDR2 from the germline V gene are GTSNPN and SVGIG (reference sequence). This CDR3 comprises 10 residues. V was pared by 5 bases and J by 18 bases, with 2 bases of the junction left unmatched. The chain's CDR3 is CAWGTGGRHF. The CDR3 DNA is TGTGCCTGGGGGACAGGGGGCCGCCACTTT.

The chain couples TRBV29-1 to TRBJ2-1, with D possibly being TRBD1 or TRBD2 (7 bases each). Germline CDR1 SQVTM, CDR2 ANQGSEA. The CDR3 sequence is 15 residues long. The germline V and J ends were trimmed by 4 bases and 10 bases, with 23 bases remaining between them. CDR3 DNA: TGCAGCGTTGCCCCAGGGGGGGGTTCCCTAAGGGAGCAGTTCTTC. It translates to CSVAPGGGSLREQFF.

The chain employs TRBV6-1 and TRBJ2-7; a possible D gene is TRBD2 (5 bases). This CDR3 has 14 residues. V dropped 7 bases and J dropped 4 bases, with 17 bases sitting between them. Germline CDR1 and CDR2: MNHNS and SASEGT. CDR3 sequence: CASTPRAVGYEQYF. The DNA for the CDR3 is TGTGCCAGCACTCCGCGGGCAGTGGGGTACGAGCAGTACTTC.

V and J are TRBV27 and TRBJ2-5, with TRBD1 matching over 7 bases. Germline lookup yields CDR1 MNHEY and CDR2 SMNVEV (reference sequence). The ends lost 4 bases at V and 4 bases at J; junction bases unmatched: 12. The CDR3 length is 16 residues. CDR3 amino acids: CASSSILTGVGETQYF. In nucleotides, the CDR3 is TGTGCCAGCAGTTCTATCCTCACAGGGGTGGGAGAGACCCAGTACTTC.

This clonotype has only one observation. The rearrangement joins TRBV12-3 or TRBV12-4 to TRBJ2-3; a weak D match, TRBD2 (7 bases). V was pared by 8 bases and J by 9 bases, with 21 bases between. The CDR3 totals 14 residues. The CDR3 spells CASASAGAEVTQYF. CDR3 nucleotide sequence: TGTGCCAGCGCCTCGGCGGGGGCGGAGGTGACGCAGTATTTT.

This chain links TRBV12-5 with TRBJ1-1; no firm D call. CDR1 and CDR2 from the germline V gene are LGHNT and FRNRAP. Trimming took 7 bases from V and 4 from J, leaving 13 bases between them. The CDR3 totals 13 residues. DNA of the CDR3: TGTGCTAGTGTCCCTAGGGTGGCCACTGAAGCTTTCTTT. Encoded protein: CASVPRVATEAFF.

J is TRBJ2-1 and V is TRBV7-2; D is perhaps TRBD2 (6 bases). V gave up 0 bases and J gave up 8 bases, with 11 bases separating them. Germline CDR1 reads SGHTA; CDR2 reads FQGNSA. This CDR3 is built from 14 residues. The CDR3 coding sequence is TGTGCCAGCAGCTTAGCGAGGCTAGCGCATGAGCAGTTCTTC. This codes for CASSLARLAHEQFF.

V gene TRBV15 combines with J gene TRBJ1-2; D is unresolved. From germline, CDR1 is LNHNV and CDR2 YYDKDF (reference sequence). Trimming took off 4 bases at V and 3 bases at J, with 9 bases between the two ends. The CDR3 is made up of 13 amino acids. The CDR3 DNA sequence: TGTGCCACCAGCACTGGGGTTGACTATGGCTACACCTTC. Protein sequence: CATSTGVDYGYTF. Using reference TRBV15 and TRBJ1-2 for the parts outside the CDR3, the full variable domain is DAMVIQNPRYQVTQFGKPVTLSCSQTLNHNVMYWYQQKSSQAPKLLFHYYDKDFNNEADTPDNFQSRRPNTSFCFLDIRSPGLGDTAMYLCATSTGVDYGYTFGSGTRLTVV.

The J gene is TRBJ1-2, the V gene TRBV6-6; 7 positions agree with TRBD1. This CDR3 is 13 amino acids long. V was pared by 6 bases and J by 5 bases, with 6 bases of the junction left unmatched. CDR1 and CDR2 (germline): MNHNY, SVGAGI (reference sequence). This CDR3 is CASRKTGSYGYTF. The CDR3, as DNA: TGTGCCAGCAGAAAGACAGGGAGTTATGGCTACACCTTC.

The chain employs TRBV14 and TRBJ2-3; D may be TRBD2 (7 bases). Trimming cost V 3 bases and J 4 bases, with 17 bases left between them. This CDR3 comprises 16 residues. In germline, CDR1 is SGHDN, CDR2 FVKESK. The CDR3 sequence: CASSHGGRGGADTQYF. In DNA form, the CDR3 reads TGTGCCAGCAGCCATGGGGGCCGCGGGGGCGCAGATACGCAGTATTTT.

This chain links TRBV5-4 with TRBJ2-3, with 16 bases lining up with TRBD2. This CDR3 is built from 17 residues. V gave up 4 bases and J gave up 4 bases; unmatched junction bases: 6. The germline CDR1 and CDR2 sequences are SGHNT and YYREEE (reference sequence). The CDR3 DNA follows: TGTGCCAGCAGCCCGGGACTAGCGGGGGGGCCTGCAGATACGCAGTATTTT. It translates to CASSPGLAGGPADTQYF.

This chain connects TRBV27 to TRBJ2-6, with D perhaps matching TRBD1 or TRBD2 (6 bases each). CDR1 is MNHEY, CDR2 SMNVEV, per germline (reference sequence). CDR3 length: 17 residues. V was trimmed by 3 bases and J by 0 bases, leaving 12 bases between them. This CDR3 reads CASSFGGLSSGANVLTF. CDR3 nucleotide sequence: TGTGCCAGCAGTTTTGGGGGGCTAAGCTCTGGGGCCAACGTCCTGACTTTC.

This clonotype was recorded once. The chain employs TRBV9 and TRBJ1-4; tentatively, D is TRBD1 (6 bases). The V end was cut by 4 bases, the J end by 7 bases, with 11 bases between. Germline V CDR1 and CDR2: SGDLS, YYNGEE. The CDR3 consists of 13 residues. The DNA of the CDR3 is TGTGCCAGCAGCCTAACAGGGAGTGAAAAACTGTTTTTT. Amino acid sequence: CASSLTGSEKLFF.

This clonotype was seen only a few times. This chain joins TRBV7-8 and TRBJ1-5, with D tentatively TRBD1 (6 bases). This CDR3 is 14 amino acids long. The V end was cut by 3 bases, the J end by 4 bases, with 10 bases between. Germline-derived CDR1 and CDR2 are SGHVS and FQNEAQ. The chain's CDR3 is CASSLAGTNQPQHF. For the CDR3, the DNA is TGTGCCAGCAGCTTGGCCGGGACAAATCAGCCCCAGCATTTT.

CDR3 residues: CASRPLGQGNGEAFF. As DNA, the CDR3 is TGTGCCAGTCGGCCCCTGGGACAGGGGAATGGTGAAGCTTTCTTT. The chain joins TRBV12-3 or TRBV12-4 to TRBJ1-1, with 10 positions matching TRBD1. This CDR3 region has 15 residues. V was pared by 9 bases and J by 7 bases, with 14 bases of the junction left unmatched.